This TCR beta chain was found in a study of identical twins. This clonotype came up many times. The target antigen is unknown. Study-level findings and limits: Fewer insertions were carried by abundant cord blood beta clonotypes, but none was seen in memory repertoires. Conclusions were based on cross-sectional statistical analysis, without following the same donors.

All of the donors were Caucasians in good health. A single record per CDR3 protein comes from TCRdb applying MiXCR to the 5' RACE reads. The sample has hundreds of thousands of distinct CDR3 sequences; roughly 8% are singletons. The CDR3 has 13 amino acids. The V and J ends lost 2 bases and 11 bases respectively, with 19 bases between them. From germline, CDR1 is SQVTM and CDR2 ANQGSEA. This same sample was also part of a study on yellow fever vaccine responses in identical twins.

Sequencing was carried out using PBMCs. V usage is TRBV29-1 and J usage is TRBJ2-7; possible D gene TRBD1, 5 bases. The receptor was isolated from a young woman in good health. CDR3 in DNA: TGCAGCGTTGAACAATCAGGTGGCAGGGTGAAGTACTTC. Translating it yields CSVEQSGGRVKYF.